The sequence of this T cell receptor (beta chain) was determined in a study of CD8+CD57+ T cells in acquired aplastic anemia. In the study overall: Mean yield of DNA from sorted CD4+ and CD8+ cells was 3 to 3.5 ug.

The TCR beta profiling, which covered VDJ combination and CDR3 sequence, was carried out using genomic DNA as the template. TCRdb ran MiXCR on the reads and lists one entry per CDR3 protein. The sample shows under 250,000 distinct CDR3 sequences, 60% to 80% of them seen only once. CDR1 and CDR2 from the germline V gene are SGDLS and YYNGEE. CDR3 length: 16 amino acids. Trimming at V came to 0 bases and at J to 2 bases, leaving 6 bases not matched to a gene. Patients picked for sequencing had shown CD8+CD57+ cell expansion detected by flow cytometry. Every one of the patients had aplastic anemia (severe, acquired). At the time of blood sampling, patients had not yet received any therapy.

This receptor was identified in a human donor with aplastic anemia. The chain has TRBV9 and TRBJ2-3, with 7 bases that match TRBD2. Sequenced input: sorted CD4+, CD8+, or CD8+CD57+ T cells (not recorded which) from PBMCs. The CDR3 DNA reads as TGTGCCAGCAGCGTAGGGGCGGGGGATTACACAGATACGCAGTATTTT. It encodes CASSVGAGDYTDTQYF. The full variable domain, in which reference TRBV9 and TRBJ2-3 provide the parts outside the CDR3, is DSGVTQTPKHLITATGQRVTLRCSPRSGDLSVYWYQQSLDQGLQFLIQYYNGEERAKGNILERFSAQQFPDLHSELNLSSLELGDSALYFCASSVGAGDYTDTQYFGPGTRLTVL.